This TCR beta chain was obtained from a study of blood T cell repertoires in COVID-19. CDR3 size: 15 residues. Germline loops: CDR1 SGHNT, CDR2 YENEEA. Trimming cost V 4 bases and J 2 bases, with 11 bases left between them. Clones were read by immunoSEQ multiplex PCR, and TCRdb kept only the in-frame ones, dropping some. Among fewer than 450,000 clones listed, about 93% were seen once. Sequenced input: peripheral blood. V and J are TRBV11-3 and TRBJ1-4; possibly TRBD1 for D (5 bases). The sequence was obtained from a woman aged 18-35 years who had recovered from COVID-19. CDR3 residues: CASSSGVRTNEKLFF. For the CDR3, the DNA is TGTGCCAGCAGCTCGGGGGTACGCACTAATGAAAAACTGTTTTTT.